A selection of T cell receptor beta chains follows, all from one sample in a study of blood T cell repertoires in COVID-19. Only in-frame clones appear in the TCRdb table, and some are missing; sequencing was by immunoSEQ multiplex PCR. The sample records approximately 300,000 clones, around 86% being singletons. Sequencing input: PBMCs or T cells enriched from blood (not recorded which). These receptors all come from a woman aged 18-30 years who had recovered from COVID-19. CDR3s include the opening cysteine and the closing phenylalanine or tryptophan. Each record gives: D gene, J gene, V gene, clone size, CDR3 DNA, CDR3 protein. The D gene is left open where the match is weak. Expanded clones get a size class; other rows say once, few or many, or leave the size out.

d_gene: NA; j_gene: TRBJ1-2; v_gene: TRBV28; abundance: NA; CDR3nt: TGTGCCAGCAGTTTCAGGGAGTGGGGGGGCGGCTACACCTTC; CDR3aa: CASSFREWGGGYTF
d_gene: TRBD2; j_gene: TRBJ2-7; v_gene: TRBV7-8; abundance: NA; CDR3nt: TGTGCCAGCAGCTCAAGGGGACTAGCGGGGGAGAGCTCCTACGAGCAGTACTTC; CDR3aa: CASSSRGLAGESSYEQYF
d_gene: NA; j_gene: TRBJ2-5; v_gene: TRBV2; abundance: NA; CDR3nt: TGTGCCAGCAGTGAGAACAGGGAAGAGACCCAGTACTTC; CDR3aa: CASSENREETQYF
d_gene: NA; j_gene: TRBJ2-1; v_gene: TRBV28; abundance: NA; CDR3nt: TGTGCCAGCAGTTCGCTGGGGGCGAACCGGAATGAGCAGTTCTTC; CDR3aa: CASSSLGANRNEQFF
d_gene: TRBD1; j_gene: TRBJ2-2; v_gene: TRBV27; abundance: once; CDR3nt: TGTGCCAGCCAGGGGACAGGGTTGAGCACCGGGGAGCTGTTTTTT; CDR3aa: CASQGTGLSTGELFF
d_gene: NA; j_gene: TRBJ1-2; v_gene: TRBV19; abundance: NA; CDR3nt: TGTGCCAGCAAGAGGGAGGCAGGGAACTATGGCTACACCTTC; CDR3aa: CASKREAGNYGYTF
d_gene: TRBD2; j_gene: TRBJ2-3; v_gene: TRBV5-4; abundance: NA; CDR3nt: TGTGCCAGCAGCTCCCGACTAGCGGGGGATGCAGATACGCAGTATTTT; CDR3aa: CASSSRLAGDADTQYF
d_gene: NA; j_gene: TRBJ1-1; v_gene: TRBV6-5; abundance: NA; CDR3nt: TGTGCCAGCAGACTGCAGGGAATGAACACTGAAGCTTTCTTT; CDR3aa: CASRLQGMNTEAFF
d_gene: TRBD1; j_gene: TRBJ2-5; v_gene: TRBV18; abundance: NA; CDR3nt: TGTGCCAGCTCACTTCGGACAGGGGTCCAAGAGACCCAGTACTTC; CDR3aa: CASSLRTGVQETQYF
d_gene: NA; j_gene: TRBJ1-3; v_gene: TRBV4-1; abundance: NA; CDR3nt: TGCGCCAGCAGCCTAGCCTCGTACTTCTCCTCTGGAAACACCATATATTTT; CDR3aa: CASSLASYFSSGNTIYF
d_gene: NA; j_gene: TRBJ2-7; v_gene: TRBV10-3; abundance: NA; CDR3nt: TGTGCCATCAGTGAGTCGGGGAGACTCCCTTCCTACGAGCAGTACTTC; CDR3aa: CAISESGRLPSYEQYF
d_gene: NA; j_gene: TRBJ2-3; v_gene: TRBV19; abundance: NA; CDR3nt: TGTGCCAGTAGCGGGAGATACACAGATACGCAGTATTTT; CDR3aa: CASSGRYTDTQYF
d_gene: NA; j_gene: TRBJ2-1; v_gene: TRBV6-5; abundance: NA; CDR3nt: NA; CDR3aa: CASSTSDSHNEQFF
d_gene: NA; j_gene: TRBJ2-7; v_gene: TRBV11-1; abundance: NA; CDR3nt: TGTGCCAGCAGCTTACCAGGGTGGAACGAGCAGTACTTC; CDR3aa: CASSLPGWNEQYF
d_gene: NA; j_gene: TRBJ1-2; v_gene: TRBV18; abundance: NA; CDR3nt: TGTGCCAGCTCACCAGGACAATCCCATAACTATGGCTACACCTTC; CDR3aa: CASSPGQSHNYGYTF
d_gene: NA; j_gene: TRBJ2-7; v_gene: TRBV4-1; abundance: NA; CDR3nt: TGCGCCAGCAGCCAAGGTCAGGGGACCTACGAGCAGTACTTC; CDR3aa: CASSQGQGTYEQYF
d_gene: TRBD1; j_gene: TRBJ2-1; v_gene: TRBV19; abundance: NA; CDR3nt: TGTGCCAGTAGTATGGGACAGAACAATGAGCAGTTCTTC; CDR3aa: CASSMGQNNEQFF
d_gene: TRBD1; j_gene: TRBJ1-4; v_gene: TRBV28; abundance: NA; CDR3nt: TGCGGGACAGGGGGGAATGAAAAACTGTTTTTT; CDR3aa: CGTGGNEKLFF
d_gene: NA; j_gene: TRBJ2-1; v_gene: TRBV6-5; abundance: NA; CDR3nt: TGTGCCAGCAGCGCACAGGGCTCCGAGCAGTTCTTC; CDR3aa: CASSAQGSEQFF
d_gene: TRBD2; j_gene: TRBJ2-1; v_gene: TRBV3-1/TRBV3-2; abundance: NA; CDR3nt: TGTGCCAGCAGCCAAGTCCCCGGAATAGCGGGGGCCTACAATGAGCAGTTCTTC; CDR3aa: CASSQVPGIAGAYNEQFF
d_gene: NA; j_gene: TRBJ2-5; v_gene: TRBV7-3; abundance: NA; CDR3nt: TGTGCCAGCAGCCCGCAACAGGGACCCCAAGAGACCCAGTACTTC; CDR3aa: CASSPQQGPQETQYF
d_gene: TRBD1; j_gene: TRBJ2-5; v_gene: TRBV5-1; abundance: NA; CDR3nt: TGCGCCAGTACGGGACAGGCGCTGGAGACCCAGTACTTC; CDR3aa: CASTGQALETQYF
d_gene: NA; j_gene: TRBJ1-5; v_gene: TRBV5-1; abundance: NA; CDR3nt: TGCGCCAGCAGCATGGGGGTCACGGGGAGCAATCAGCCCCAGCATTTT; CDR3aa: CASSMGVTGSNQPQHF
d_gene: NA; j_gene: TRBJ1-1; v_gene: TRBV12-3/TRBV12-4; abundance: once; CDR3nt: TGTGCCAGCAGCGACGGGGATTTCACTGAAGCTTTCTTT; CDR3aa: CASSDGDFTEAFF
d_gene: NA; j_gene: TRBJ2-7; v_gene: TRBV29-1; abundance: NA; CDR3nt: TGCAGCGTTGTAGTAAGCTCCTACGAGCAGTACTTC; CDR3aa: CSVVVSSYEQYF
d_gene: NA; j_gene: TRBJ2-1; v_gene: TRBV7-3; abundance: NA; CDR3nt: TGTGCCAGCAGCTTAAGCGGGGCCTTATACAATGAGCAGTTCTTC; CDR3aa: CASSLSGALYNEQFF
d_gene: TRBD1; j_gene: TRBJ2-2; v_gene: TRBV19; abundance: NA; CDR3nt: TGTGCCAGTAGTATAAGACAGGGGAGGACCGGGGAGCTGTTTTTT; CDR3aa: CASSIRQGRTGELFF
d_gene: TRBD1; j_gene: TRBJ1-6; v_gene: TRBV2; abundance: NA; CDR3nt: TGTGCCAGCAGTGAGGTGACAGGGAGTTCACCCCTCCACTTT; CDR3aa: CASSEVTGSSPLHF
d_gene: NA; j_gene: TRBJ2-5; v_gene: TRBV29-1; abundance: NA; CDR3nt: TGCAGCGTTGACAACCCCACTGGGACCCAGTACTTC; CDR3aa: CSVDNPTGTQYF
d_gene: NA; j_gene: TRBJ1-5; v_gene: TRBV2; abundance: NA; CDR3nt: TGTGCCAGCAGGCGGGGCTATAGCAATCAGCCCCAGCATTTT; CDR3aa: CASRRGYSNQPQHF
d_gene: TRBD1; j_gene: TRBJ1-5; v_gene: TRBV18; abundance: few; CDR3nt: TGTGCCAGCTCACAGGGGGCTGATCAGCCCCAGCATTTT; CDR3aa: CASSQGADQPQHF
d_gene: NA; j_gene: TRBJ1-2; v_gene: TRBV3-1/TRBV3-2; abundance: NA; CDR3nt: TGTGCCAGCAGCCCAAGAGCGGGGGGAAGCTATGGCTACACCTTC; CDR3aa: CASSPRAGGSYGYTF
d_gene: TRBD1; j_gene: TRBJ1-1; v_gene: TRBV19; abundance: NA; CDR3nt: TGTGCCAGTAGAGGGACAGGGTCTTTTAGCAACACTGAAGCTTTCTTT; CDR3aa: CASRGTGSFSNTEAFF
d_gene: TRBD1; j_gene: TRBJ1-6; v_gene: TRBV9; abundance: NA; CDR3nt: TGTGCCAGCAGCTCATCAGGGGGCGGAGGTTCACCCCTCCACTTT; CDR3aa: CASSSSGGGGSPLHF
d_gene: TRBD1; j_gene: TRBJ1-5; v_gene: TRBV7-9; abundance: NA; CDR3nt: TGTGCCAGCAGCTTATCAACAGGGGGCAGTAATCAGCCCCAGCATTTT; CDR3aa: CASSLSTGGSNQPQHF
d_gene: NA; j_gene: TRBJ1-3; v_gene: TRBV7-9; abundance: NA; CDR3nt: TGTGCCAGCAGTTCACAGGAATCTGGAAACACCATATATTTT; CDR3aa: CASSSQESGNTIYF
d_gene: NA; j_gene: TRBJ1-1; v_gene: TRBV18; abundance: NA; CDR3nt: TGTGCCAGCTCACCCCGGGGGATGAACACTGAAGCTTTCTTT; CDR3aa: CASSPRGMNTEAFF
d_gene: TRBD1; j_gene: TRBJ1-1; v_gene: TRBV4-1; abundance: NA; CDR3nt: TGCGCCAGCAGCCAGACAGGGTGGGACACTGAAGCTTTCTTT; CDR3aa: CASSQTGWDTEAFF
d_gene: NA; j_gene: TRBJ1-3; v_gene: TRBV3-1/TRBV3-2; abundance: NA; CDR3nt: TGTGCCAGCAGCCACAACCTCAGGGGAGGGGTCGGAAACACCATATATTTT; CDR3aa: CASSHNLRGGVGNTIYF
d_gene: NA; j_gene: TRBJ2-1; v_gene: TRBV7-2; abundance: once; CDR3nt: TGTGCCAGTCTATACCGGGGGATTTCCAATGAGCAGTTCTTC; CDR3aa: CASLYRGISNEQFF
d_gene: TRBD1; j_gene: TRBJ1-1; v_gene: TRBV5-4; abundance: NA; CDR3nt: TGTGCCAGCAGCTTGGCCCCAGGGGGCCAAACTGAAGCTTTCTTT; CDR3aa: CASSLAPGGQTEAFF
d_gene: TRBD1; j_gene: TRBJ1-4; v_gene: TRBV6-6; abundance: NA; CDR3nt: TGTGCCAGCAGATCCCCGGGACAGGGGGGAGAAAAACTGTTTTTT; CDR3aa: CASRSPGQGGEKLFF
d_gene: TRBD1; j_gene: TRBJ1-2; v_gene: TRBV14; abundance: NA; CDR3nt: TGTGCCAGCAGCCAAGATCTAATGAGGACAGGGGAATGGTTGGACTATGGCTACACCTTC; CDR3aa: CASSQDLMRTGEWLDYGYTF
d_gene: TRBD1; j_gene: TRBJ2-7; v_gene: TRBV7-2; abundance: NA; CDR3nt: TGTGCCAGCAGCTTTGGGACAGGCGCCTACGAGCAGTACTTC; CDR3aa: CASSFGTGAYEQYF
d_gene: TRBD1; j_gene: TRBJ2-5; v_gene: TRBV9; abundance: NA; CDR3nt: TGTGCCAGCAGCGTAGGGACAGGGTGGAGAGAGACCCAGTACTTC; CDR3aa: CASSVGTGWRETQYF
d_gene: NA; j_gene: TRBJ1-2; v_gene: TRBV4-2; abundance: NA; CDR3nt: TGTGCCAGCAGCCAAGTCGGGCCAGGGGATGGCTACACCTTC; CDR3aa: CASSQVGPGDGYTF
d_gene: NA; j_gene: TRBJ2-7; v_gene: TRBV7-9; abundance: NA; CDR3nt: TGTGCCAGCAGCTTAGAGGTGGCGGTCAGCGGGGAGCAGTACTTC; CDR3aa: CASSLEVAVSGEQYF
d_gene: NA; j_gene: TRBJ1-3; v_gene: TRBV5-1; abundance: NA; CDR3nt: TGCGCCAGCAGCTTGGAAGGCCCTGACTCAGGAAACACCATATATTTT; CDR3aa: CASSLEGPDSGNTIYF
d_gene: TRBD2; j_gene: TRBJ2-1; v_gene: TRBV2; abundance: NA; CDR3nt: TGTGCCAGCGCCCTAGCGGGACCCTTCTACAATGAGCAGTTCTTC; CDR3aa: CASALAGPFYNEQFF
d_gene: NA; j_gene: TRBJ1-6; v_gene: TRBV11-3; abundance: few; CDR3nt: TGTGCCAGCAGCTTAAATCCAGGGAAGAATTCACCCCTCCACTTT; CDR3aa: CASSLNPGKNSPLHF
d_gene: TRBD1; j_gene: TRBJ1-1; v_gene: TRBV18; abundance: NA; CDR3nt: TGTGCCAGCTCACCAAGGGGGCGTAACACTGAAGCTTTCTTT; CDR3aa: CASSPRGRNTEAFF
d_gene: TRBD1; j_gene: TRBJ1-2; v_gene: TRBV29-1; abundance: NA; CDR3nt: TGCAGCGTTTCCGACAGGGGCTATGGCTACACCTTC; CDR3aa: CSVSDRGYGYTF
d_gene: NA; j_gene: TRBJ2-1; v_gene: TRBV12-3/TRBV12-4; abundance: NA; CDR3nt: TGTGCCAGCAGCCAGCGGACGAATGAGCAGTTCTTC; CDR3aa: CASSQRTNEQFF
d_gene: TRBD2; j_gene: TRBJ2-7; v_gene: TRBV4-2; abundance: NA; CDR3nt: TGTGCCAGCAGCCAAGAAGCTAGCGGGGGGGTTCTTATCTCCTACGAGCAGTACTTC; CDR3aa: CASSQEASGGVLISYEQYF
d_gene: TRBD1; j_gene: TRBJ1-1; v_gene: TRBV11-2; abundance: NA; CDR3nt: TGTGCCAGCAGCCCTCGACAGGGGATGGGGAACACTGAAGCTTTCTTT; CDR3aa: CASSPRQGMGNTEAFF
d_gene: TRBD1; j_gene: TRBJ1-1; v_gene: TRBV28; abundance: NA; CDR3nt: TGTGCCAGCAGTTTATCTTTAGGGGGCGGGAACACTGAAGCTTTCTTT; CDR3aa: CASSLSLGGGNTEAFF